This T cell receptor beta chain was found in a study of CD8 T cells in ankylosing spondylitis. Regarding this clonotype: Its specificity is not known.

TCRdb fed the 5' RACE reads into MiXCR, producing one record per CDR3 protein. The sample contains 750,000 to 850,000 distinct CDR3 sequences, about 12% of which appear only once. Broader study findings: One TCR beta motif, made up of several highly homologous variants, appeared characteristic of ankylosing spondylitis blood.

The specimen sequenced was blood, either unsorted or a sorted T cell fraction (not recorded which). The receptor was isolated from a male donor with ankylosing spondylitis.

The CDR3 DNA reads TGTACCAGCAGCTTTTCGATCAATTCACCCCTCCACTTT. Translated, it gives CTSSFSINSPLHF. The rearrangement uses TRBV7-2 and TRBJ1-6; D not resolved. CDR1 is SGHTA and CDR2 is FQGNSA in the germline V gene. The V end lost 3 bases, the J end lost 7 bases, and 7 bases lay between the germline ends. The CDR3 totals 13 residues.